The rows below give T cell receptor beta chains drawn from one sample of a study of blood T cell repertoires in COVID-19. Here immunoSEQ multiplex PCR was the method, and the copy in TCRdb shows in-frame clones only, minus some. The data contain roughly 300,000 clones, over 85% of them singletons. The specimen was peripheral blood. The receptors stem from a young woman with COVID-19, enrolled during active disease. Both conserved end residues are part of each CDR3. Rows give clone size only sometimes, using once, few, many, or a class for an expanded clone.

abundance,j_gene,v_gene,CDR3aa
.,TRBJ1-1,TRBV6-5,CASTAGAMNTEAFF
.,TRBJ1-4,TRBV28,CASSSNKLFF
.,TRBJ2-1,TRBV5-1,CASSKTGGYYNEQFF
.,TRBJ2-2,TRBV6-5,CASRLTRNTGELFF
once,TRBJ1-2,TRBV4-3,CASSQTGGQDGYTF
.,TRBJ2-3,TRBV5-1,CASSLWASTDTQYF
.,TRBJ1-1,TRBV5-6,CASSSVRRENTEAFF
.,TRBJ1-1,TRBV7-2,CASSVMTGYTEAFF
few,TRBJ1-5,TRBV15,CATSRVPTGPTRAQHF
.,TRBJ1-1,TRBV11-3,CASSTGTVNTEAFF
.,TRBJ1-6,TRBV10-1,CASSRGAYNSPLHF
once,TRBJ2-3,TRBV9,CASSGPDRPSTDTQYF
.,TRBJ2-5,TRBV5-4,CASSLGATQYF
.,TRBJ1-3,TRBV18,CASLTGTGAGNTIYF
once,TRBJ2-1,TRBV7-9,CASSGGYPSYNEQFF
once,TRBJ1-6,TRBV9,CASSEGQGYPYNSPLHF
.,TRBJ1-2,TRBV3-1/TRBV3-2,CASSQVTGQGYGYTF
.,TRBJ2-3,TRBV9,CASSPTSGGASTDTQYF
.,TRBJ2-5,TRBV5-1,CASSFSQETQYF
.,TRBJ1-5,TRBV28,CASSFGQASHQPQHF
once,TRBJ2-5,TRBV18,CASSPGTGLKTQYF
.,TRBJ1-4,TRBV9,CASSVGRRGDEKLFF
many,TRBJ1-5,TRBV2,CASSATVGQPQHF
once,TRBJ1-1,TRBV2,CASSNQLNTEAFF
.,TRBJ2-2,TRBV6-4,CASSDGHSGLDTGELFF
.,TRBJ1-1,TRBV7-9,CASSLSLNTEAFF
.,TRBJ1-3,TRBV11-2,CASSRDRASANTIYF
.,TRBJ2-2,TRBV5-1,CASSLAPGLAGGQTTGELFF
.,TRBJ1-2,TRBV6-1,CASSETWTGYGYTF
.,TRBJ1-4,TRBV19,CASSPGTGRNEKLFF
.,TRBJ2-1,TRBV27,CASSLRAGGLSGQFF
.,TRBJ1-2,TRBV7-8,CASSSQNRDSYTF
.,TRBJ1-5,TRBV24-1,CATSDPGVGDQPQHF
few,TRBJ2-1,TRBV5-1,CATRGGIGLADNEQFF
.,TRBJ1-2,TRBV27,CASSPSGTVSYGYTF
.,TRBJ2-7,TRBV7-9,CASSLDHPYEQYF
.,TRBJ1-2,TRBV9,CASSSRYGYTF
.,TRBJ1-1,TRBV27,CASNPTGSATEAFF
.,TRBJ1-2,TRBV5-5,CASSLTGVYGYTF
.,TRBJ2-2,TRBV10-2,CASSANTGELFF
.,TRBJ2-1,TRBV6-5,CASRGGTGGRVEQFF
.,TRBJ2-3,TRBV25-1,CASSESAGTMQYF
.,TRBJ1-4,TRBV7-6,CASSLGLNEKLFF
.,TRBJ1-1,TRBV13,CASRQGFLSTEAFF
.,TRBJ1-4,TRBV6-5,CASRDATNEKLFF
.,TRBJ2-5,TRBV4-2,CASSRNRYQETQYF
.,TRBJ2-5,TRBV19,CASSVAGAGQETQYF
.,TRBJ1-5,TRBV15,CATSRDRTGAIQPQHF
.,TRBJ2-3,TRBV13,CASSFSLAGNTDTQYF
.,TRBJ2-3,TRBV7-3,CASSRGVASTDTQYF
.,TRBJ2-5,TRBV7-9,CASSFGLAGGETQYF
.,TRBJ2-3,TRBV5-5,CASSPAGWSRNTQYF
.,TRBJ1-2,TRBV15,CATSRDRGTGTGGYTF
.,TRBJ2-1,TRBV9,CASSATSGVSYNEQFF
.,TRBJ1-1,TRBV4-3,CASSQVGVGQNQVF